A single sample gave rise to the 22 T cell receptor beta chains below, sequenced in a study of blood T cell repertoires in COVID-19. Generated by immunoSEQ multiplex PCR, the TCRdb table keeps only in-frame clones and is missing some. The repertoire holds 250,000 to 350,000 clones, with roughly 90% as singletons. Material for sequencing was PBMCs or T cells enriched from blood (not recorded which). These TCRs come from a woman aged 18-35 years with acute COVID-19.

This chain connects TRBV6-2 or TRBV6-3 to TRBJ1-5; D unclear. Germline values: CDR1 MNHEY, CDR2 SVGEGT. This CDR3 spans 16 amino acids. The V and J ends lost 2 bases and 0 bases respectively, with 11 bases between them. CDR3 loop: CASSYLGVDSNQPQHF. The CDR3 region has the DNA TGTGCCAGCAGTTACCTTGGAGTAGATAGCAATCAGCCCCAGCATTTT.

The rearrangement uses TRBV28 and TRBJ1-5; perhaps TRBD1 as D (6 bases). Trimming removed 5 bases at V and 7 bases at J, with 12 bases between. The length of the CDR3 is 13 residues. CDR1 and CDR2 from the germline V gene are MDHEN and SYDVKM. CDR3 residues: CASSNGQIQPQHF. The CDR3 DNA follows: TGTGCCAGCAGTAACGGACAGATACAGCCCCAGCATTTT.

V is TRBV9 and J is TRBJ2-1, with 8 bases fitting TRBD2. This CDR3 comprises 15 residues. Trimming removed 1 base from V and 6 bases from J; junction bases left unmatched: 6. Germline CDR1 is SGDLS and CDR2 is YYNGEE. CDR3 amino acids: CASSVSRTSTNEQFF. The CDR3 nucleotides are TGTGCCAGCAGCGTATCCCGGACTAGCACCAATGAGCAGTTCTTC.

J is TRBJ2-1 and V is TRBV6-6; TRBD2 agrees at 7 bases. Germline trimming cut 0 bases from V and 1 base from J; bases unmatched to any gene: 3. The germline gives CDR1 MNHNY, CDR2 SVGAGI (reference sequence). CDR3 length: 16 residues. The CDR3 coding sequence is TGTGCCAGCAGTTACTCGGCGGGAGAGTCCTACAATGAGCAGTTCTTC. The encoded protein is CASSYSAGESYNEQFF.

CDR3 region: CASRIADQETQYF. The CDR3 DNA follows: TGTGCCAGCAGGATAGCGGACCAAGAGACCCAGTACTTC. The rearrangement links TRBV5-5 to TRBJ2-5, with a tentative D call TRBD2 (6 bases). Germline V gene data show CDR1 as SGHKS and CDR2 as YYEKEE (reference sequence). V lost 5 bases and J 0 bases, leaving 8 bases between the germline ends. The CDR3 spans 13 residues. Filled out from reference TRBV5-5 and TRBJ2-5, the complete variable domain reads DAGVTQSPTHLIKTRGQQVTLRCSPISGHKSVSWYQQVLGQGPQFIFQYYEKEERGRGNFPDRFSARQFPNYSSELNVNALLLGDSALYLCASRIADQETQYFGPGTRLLVL.

V usage is TRBV10-3 and J usage is TRBJ2-3; 8 bases fit TRBD1. V trimming: 10 bases; J trimming: 4 bases; junction bases outside the gene matches: 10. This CDR3 has 14 residues. Germline V gene sequence: CDR1 ENHRY, CDR2 SYGVKD. The CDR3, as DNA: TGTGCCACAACCGGGACAGGAAAGTCAGATACGCAGTATTTT. Amino acid sequence: CATTGTGKSDTQYF.

This clone was detected once. This chain uses TRBV28 with TRBJ2-3; the match to TRBD1 covers 9 bases. CDR3 size: 16 residues. Germline V gene sequence: CDR1 MDHEN, CDR2 SYDVKM. J was trimmed by 4 bases and V by 5 bases; bases with no gene match: 10. The DNA of the CDR3 is TGTGCCAGCAGTAACACAGGGGGCGGGTGGTCAGATACGCAGTATTTT. It yields the protein CASSNTGGGWSDTQYF.

J is TRBJ2-3 and V is TRBV29-1; 9 positions agree with TRBD1. This CDR3 comprises 16 residues. The germline V gene encodes CDR1 SQVTM and CDR2 ANQGSEA. Trimming took 4 bases from V and 3 from J; bases not matched to a gene: 11. The CDR3 protein is CSVGHTGGRGTDTQYF. For the CDR3, the DNA is TGCAGCGTTGGACATACAGGGGGCAGAGGAACAGATACGCAGTATTTT.

The CDR3 sequence: CASTLWGGLDTEAFF. The CDR3 nucleotides read TGTGCCAGCACTCTATGGGGGGGGCTCGACACTGAAGCTTTCTTT. V is TRBV3-1 (or the pseudogene TRBV3-2) and J is TRBJ1-1, with D perhaps TRBD1 (6 bases). V was trimmed by 7 bases and J by 3 bases, leaving 18 bases between them. Germline CDR1 is LGHDT and CDR2 is YNNKEL (reference sequence). The CDR3 sequence is 15 residues long.

This clone came up a few times. The chain couples TRBV7-6 to TRBJ2-3; possible D gene TRBD2, 5 bases. The germline V gene encodes CDR1 SGHVS and CDR2 FNYEAQ. Trimming removed 1 base at V and 4 bases at J, with 12 bases between. The CDR3 length is 15 residues. DNA of the CDR3: TGTGCCAGCAGCTTAGATATCCGGGGTCCAGATACGCAGTATTTT. Its translation: CASSLDIRGPDTQYF.

This clone was picked up a small number of times. V gene TRBV18 combines with J gene TRBJ1-5, with D possibly matching TRBD1 (5 bases). The CDR3 totals 14 residues. Germline CDR1 KGHSH, CDR2 LQKENI. The V end lost 2 bases, the J end lost 7 bases, and 12 bases lay between the germline ends. The CDR3 sequence is CASSPWGTGQPQHF. The CDR3 DNA is TGTGCCAGCTCACCATGGGGGACTGGGCAGCCCCAGCATTTT. Supplemented by reference TRBV18 and TRBJ1-5, the full variable domain reads NAGVMQNPRHLVRRRGQEARLRCSPMKGHSHVYWYRQLPEEGLKFMVYLQKENIIDESGMPKERFSAEFPKEGPSILRIQQVVRGDSAAYFCASSPWGTGQPQHFGDGTRLSIL.

This clone was detected only once. The rearrangement links TRBV18 to TRBJ1-1; 7 positions match TRBD1. V lost 7 bases, J lost 9 bases, and 11 bases stayed unmatched. There are 13 residues in the CDR3. The V gene's germline CDR1 is KGHSH and CDR2 LQKENI. CDR3 protein: CASLPGQTSQAFF. CDR3 sequence (DNA): TGTGCCAGCTTACCGGGACAGACTTCACAAGCTTTCTTT.

The V call is TRBV28, the J call TRBJ2-7, with D perhaps TRBD2 (6 bases). The CDR3 length is 15 residues. CDR1 is MDHEN and CDR2 is SYDVKM in the germline V gene. V was pared by 2 bases and J by 2 bases, with 13 bases between. CDR3 DNA sequence: TGTGCCAGCAGTTTACTCGCGGGAAAGGCCTACGAGCAGTACTTC. It codes for CASSLLAGKAYEQYF. Full variable domain (missing parts from reference TRBV28 and TRBJ2-7): DVKVTQSSRYLVKRTGEKVFLECVQDMDHENMFWYRQDPGLGLRLIYFSYDVKMKEKGDIPEGYSVSREKKERFSLILESASTNQTSMYLCASSLLAGKAYEQYFGPGTRLTVT.

The chain employs TRBV15 and TRBJ2-1; 11 bases are shared with TRBD2. This CDR3 region has 16 residues. The germline gives CDR1 LNHNV, CDR2 YYDKDF (reference sequence). Losses at the gene ends were 0 bases for V and 4 bases for J; bases not matched to a gene: 2. CDR3 protein: CATSRETSGAYNEQFF. CDR3 sequence (DNA): TGTGCCACCAGCAGAGAGACTAGCGGGGCATACAATGAGCAGTTCTTC.

The V and J genes are TRBV25-1 and TRBJ2-7; TRBD2 matches 10 bases. The CDR3 runs 13 residues. V was pared by 6 bases and J by 4 bases, with 3 bases of the junction left unmatched. Germline V gene sequence: CDR1 MGHDK, CDR2 SYGVNS. CDR3 amino acids: CASRTSGTYEQYF. The DNA of the CDR3 is TGTGCCAGCAGAACTAGCGGGACATACGAGCAGTACTTC.

The chain employs TRBV24-1 and TRBJ1-2; D possibly corresponds to TRBD1 (5 bases). The CDR3 length is 13 residues. CDR1 KGHDR and CDR2 SFDVKD come from the germline V gene. Trimming left V 3 bases short and J 7 bases short, with 11 bases between. CDR3 in DNA: TGTGCCACCAGTGATCCACCAAGGGGTGGCTACACCTTC. Translation: CATSDPPRGGYTF.

This sequence joins TRBV7-2 and TRBJ2-3; D possibly corresponds to TRBD2 (5 bases). In germline, CDR1 is SGHTA, CDR2 FQGNSA. CDR3 size: 15 residues. V was cut by 5 bases and J by 2 bases, with 14 bases left in between. CDR3 nucleotide sequence: TGTGCCAGCAGCCTGGGAGTCGGCCCCACAGATACGCAGTATTTT. Translating gives CASSLGVGPTDTQYF.

The gene calls are TRBV28 and TRBJ2-1, with 8 nucleotides matching TRBD2. Germline-derived CDR1 and CDR2 are MDHEN and SYDVKM. Trimming removed 4 bases from V and 12 bases from J; junction bases left unmatched: 20. This CDR3 comprises 17 residues. CDR3 coding DNA: TGTGCCAGCAGTTCCCCCATATTAGCGGGGTCACAAGGTTGGCAGTTCTTC. Protein: CASSSPILAGSQGWQFF.

This clone came up a few times. This CDR3 reads CAWRQGGPQHF. For the CDR3, the DNA is TGTGCCTGGAGGCAGGGTGGTCCCCAGCATTTT. The J gene is TRBJ1-5, the V gene TRBV30; possibly TRBD1 for D (5 bases). This CDR3 is built from 11 residues. Looked up from germline, CDR1 is GTSNPN and CDR2 is SVGIG (reference sequence). Trimming stripped 3 bases from V and 10 bases from J, with 10 bases between.

Comments on this clone: At the DNA level, this CDR3 is encoded by other sequences in the same sample as well. This chain joins TRBV12-3 or TRBV12-4 and TRBJ1-2; possibly TRBD1 for D (5 bases). The V and J ends lost 5 bases and 4 bases respectively, with 5 bases between them. CDR3 length: 11 residues. The CDR3 reads CASSTGYGYTF. Here the CDR3 DNA reads TGTGCCAGCAGTACAGGCTATGGCTACACCTTC.

The chain carries TRBV15 and TRBJ2-5; D gene unclear. Per the germline V gene, CDR1 is LNHNV and CDR2 is YYDKDF (reference sequence). The CDR3 has 15 amino acids. V lost 0 bases and J 5 bases, leaving 13 bases between the germline ends. The CDR3 reads CATSRDPGLRETQYF. CDR3 DNA: TGTGCCACCAGCAGAGATCCCGGGTTGCGGGAGACCCAGTACTTC.

The chain couples TRBV5-1 to TRBJ1-4; no firm D call. Germline V gene data show CDR1 as SGHRS and CDR2 as YFSETQ. Between the trimmed V and J ends, which lost 1 base and 4 bases, there was a span of 8 bases. The CDR3 length is 14 residues. The CDR3 region has the DNA TGCGCCAGCAGCTTGTCGTTACTTAATGAAAAACTGTTTTTT. The encoded protein is CASSLSLLNEKLFF.